Listed here are 29 T cell receptor beta chains from one sample, sequenced in a study of monozygotic twins with inflammatory bowel disease. After re-calling the 5' RACE reads, TCRdb lists one entry per CDR3 protein, DNA absent. The repertoire table contains roughly 90,000 distinct CDR3 sequences. The sequenced sample was blood. All receptors come from a human donor with ulcerative colitis or Crohn's disease, or a healthy co-twin of an affected twin (not recorded which).

The rearrangement joins TRBV20-1 to TRBJ1-1. The CDR3 consists of 14 residues. The germline V gene has CDR1 DFQATT and CDR2 SNEGSKA (reference sequence). CDR3 sequence: CSARGLMMNTEAFF.

The chain carries TRBV6-5 and TRBJ1-1. The germline V gene has CDR1 MNHEY and CDR2 SVGAGI. CDR3 size: 17 residues. CDR3 sequence: CASSYSYSTRLRTEAFF.

This CDR3 reads CASSLGDIHNEQYF. The genes are TRBV5-1 and TRBJ2-7; TCRdb outputs TRBD1, but without DNA this stays unchecked. Germline-derived CDR1 and CDR2 are SGHRS and YFSETQ. The CDR3 is made up of 14 amino acids.

This chain connects TRBV19 to TRBJ2-2. Germline V CDR1 and CDR2: LNHDA, SQIVND (reference sequence). There are 15 residues in the CDR3. The CDR3 is CASTPGSSNTGELFF.

The V call is TRBV5-6, the J call TRBJ2-3; there is no DNA to check the TCRdb D call of TRBD1. This CDR3 is built from 15 residues. Germline V gene sequence: CDR1 SGHDT, CDR2 YYEEEE. This chain's CDR3 is CASSLFGQGGDTQYF. Full variable domain (missing parts from reference TRBV5-6 and TRBJ2-3): DAGVTQSPTHLIKTRGQQVTLRCSPKSGHDTVSWYQQALGQGPQFIFQYYEEEERQRGNFPDRFSGHQFPNYSSELNVNALLLGDSALYLCASSLFGQGGDTQYFGPGTRLTVL.

This chain uses TRBV21-1 with TRBJ2-2; TCRdb designates TRBD1, a call that cannot be tested without DNA. TRBV21-1 is noted as a pseudogene. This CDR3 region has 15 residues. CDR3 protein: CASTDPRENTGELFF.

V usage is TRBV20-1 and J usage is TRBJ1-1. CDR3 length equals 12 residues. In germline, CDR1 is DFQATT, CDR2 SNEGSKA (reference sequence). CDR3 protein: CRARDVGTEAFF.

The V and J genes are TRBV7-9 and TRBJ1-4; TCRdb calls TRBD1, which cannot be checked without DNA. The CDR3 spans 16 residues. Germline V lookup: CDR1 SEHNR, CDR2 FQNEAQ (reference sequence). This CDR3 is CASSSVPGQTNEKLFF.

The chain combines TRBV11-2 with TRBJ1-6; there is no DNA to check the TCRdb D call of TRBD1. CDR1 and CDR2 (germline): SGHAT, FQNNGV. This CDR3 contains 14 residues. CDR3 region: CASSLTGERSPLHF.

CDR3 residues: CASRDPGGRSYGYTF. The genes are TRBV27 and TRBJ1-2; TCRdb outputs TRBD1, but without DNA this stays unchecked. The CDR3 covers 15 residues. Germline assignment: CDR1 MNHEY and CDR2 SMNVEV (reference sequence).

The chain employs TRBV20-1 and TRBJ2-1; the TRBD2 assignment by TCRdb is unverifiable without DNA. This CDR3 comprises 16 residues. Germline CDR1 DFQATT, CDR2 SNEGSKA (reference sequence). The CDR3 is CSASAPGLAANNEQFF.

The chain has TRBV21-1 and TRBJ2-7; there is no DNA to check the TCRdb D call of TRBD2. TRBV21-1 is a documented pseudogene. CDR3 length: 17 residues. The CDR3 loop reads CASSKASGGAQDHEQYF.

This chain joins TRBV9 and TRBJ1-2. This CDR3 region has 14 residues. CDR1 is SGDLS, CDR2 YYNGEE, per germline. CDR3 protein: CASSVDRDAYGYTF.

V and J are TRBV12-3 or TRBV12-4 and TRBJ2-7. The CDR3 loop spans 11 amino acids. Here the CDR3 reads CASSLSAEQYF.

The rearrangement joins TRBV7-6 to TRBJ2-2; TCRdb indicates TRBD1, and absent DNA this call remains unverified. CDR3 length: 16 amino acids. The germline CDR1 and CDR2 sequences are SGHVS and FNYEAQ. The CDR3 spells CASSQQTGANTGELFF.

The chain has TRBV27 and TRBJ2-3; the TCRdb call, TRBD1, lacks DNA for checking. Germline lookup yields CDR1 MNHEY and CDR2 SMNVEV (reference sequence). The CDR3 runs 16 residues. The chain's CDR3 is CASSFYRTGQGDTQYF.

The chain uses TRBV18 and TRBJ1-5; the D gene TCRdb calls, TRBD1, cannot be checked with no DNA. This CDR3 region has 17 residues. Germline CDR1 KGHSH, CDR2 LQKENI. The CDR3 here is CASSLGQGLYSNQPQHF.

The V and J genes are TRBV11-2 and TRBJ1-1; TCRdb reports TRBD1, a call that lacks DNA to check it against. This CDR3 is 14 amino acids long. Germline V gene lookup returns CDR1 SGHAT and CDR2 FQNNGV. The chain's CDR3 is CASSLRGRDTEAFF.

This chain links TRBV3-1 with TRBJ2-6; checking the TCRdb D call of TRBD1 is not possible without DNA. CDR3 size: 16 residues. Germline CDR1 reads LGHDT; CDR2 reads YNNKEL (reference sequence). CDR3 loop: CASSPGTAFGANVLTF.

The genes are TRBV24-1 and TRBJ1-2; TCRdb names TRBD1, which stays unverified in the absence of DNA. Germline CDR1 reads KGHDR; CDR2 reads SFDVKD. This CDR3 is 15 amino acids long. CDR3 residues: CATSESTGAFGGYTF.

The genes are TRBV5-1 and TRBJ2-2; TCRdb calls TRBD1, which cannot be checked without DNA. The CDR3 spans 16 residues. Germline loops: CDR1 SGHRS, CDR2 YFSETQ. CDR3 region: CASSLAGQGLAGELFF.

This chain connects TRBV29-1 to TRBJ1-1; TCRdb selects TRBD1, and the lack of DNA leaves this call unchecked. Germline CDR1 and CDR2: SQVTM and ANQGSEA. CDR3 length: 20 amino acids. The CDR3: CSVGASYWGTGTKGSTEAFF.

The V call is TRBV19, the J call TRBJ2-5; TCRdb's D gene call, TRBD2, goes unchecked for lack of DNA. CDR3 length: 13 amino acids. Germline V gene lookup returns CDR1 LNHDA and CDR2 SQIVND (reference sequence). CDR3 protein: CASSIQGGETQYF.

The rearrangement links TRBV14 to TRBJ1-6. This CDR3 has 13 residues. Germline V gives CDR1 SGHDN, CDR2 FVKESK. The CDR3 here is CASSQITNSPLHF.

The chain has TRBV5-1 and TRBJ1-5; without DNA, the TCRdb call of TRBD1 cannot be checked. CDR3 length equals 15 residues. Germline V gene sequence: CDR1 SGHRS, CDR2 YFSETQ. This CDR3 is CASSLDGQGTQPQHF.

This chain links TRBV12-3 or TRBV12-4 with TRBJ2-2; the TRBD1 assignment by TCRdb is unverifiable without DNA. The CDR3 extends over 15 amino acids. CDR3 in amino acids: CASRGDSRNTGELFF.

The chain combines TRBV19 with TRBJ1-5. The CDR3 is 14 amino acids. The germline V gene has CDR1 LNHDA and CDR2 SQIVND (reference sequence). CDR3 protein: CASCTGRSNQPQHF.

The chain uses TRBV12-3 or TRBV12-4 and TRBJ2-3; the D gene TCRdb calls, TRBD2, cannot be checked with no DNA. This CDR3 has 14 amino acids. The CDR3: CASSLEVGTDTQYF.

The chain has TRBV20-1 and TRBJ1-5; the TCRdb call, TRBD1, lacks DNA for checking. From germline, CDR1 is DFQATT and CDR2 SNEGSKA (reference sequence). This CDR3 is built from 12 residues. The CDR3 spells CSAAARGRPQHF.